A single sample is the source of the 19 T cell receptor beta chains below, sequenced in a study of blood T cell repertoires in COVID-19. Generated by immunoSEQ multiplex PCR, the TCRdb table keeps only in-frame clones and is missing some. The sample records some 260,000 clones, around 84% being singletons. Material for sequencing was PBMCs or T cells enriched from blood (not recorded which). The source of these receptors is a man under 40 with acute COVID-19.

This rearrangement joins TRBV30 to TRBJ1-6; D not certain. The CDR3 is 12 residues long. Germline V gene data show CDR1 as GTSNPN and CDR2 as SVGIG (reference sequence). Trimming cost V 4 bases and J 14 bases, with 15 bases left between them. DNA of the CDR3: TGTGCCTGGACAACACCCTCGAGGGCCCTCCACTTT. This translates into CAWTTPSRALHF.

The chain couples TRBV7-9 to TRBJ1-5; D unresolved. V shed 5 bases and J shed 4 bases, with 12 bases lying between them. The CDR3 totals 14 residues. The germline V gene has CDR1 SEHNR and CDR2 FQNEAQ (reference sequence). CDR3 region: CASSDTPGNQPQHF. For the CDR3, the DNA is TGTGCCAGCAGCGACACCCCTGGGAATCAGCCCCAGCATTTT.

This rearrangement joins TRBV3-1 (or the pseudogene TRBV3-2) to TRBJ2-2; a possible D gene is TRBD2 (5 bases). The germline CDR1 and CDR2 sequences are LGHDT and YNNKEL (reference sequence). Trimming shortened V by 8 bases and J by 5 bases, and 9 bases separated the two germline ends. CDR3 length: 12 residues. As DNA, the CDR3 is TGTGCCAGCGATAGAGGGACCGGGGAGCTGTTTTTT. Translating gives CASDRGTGELFF.

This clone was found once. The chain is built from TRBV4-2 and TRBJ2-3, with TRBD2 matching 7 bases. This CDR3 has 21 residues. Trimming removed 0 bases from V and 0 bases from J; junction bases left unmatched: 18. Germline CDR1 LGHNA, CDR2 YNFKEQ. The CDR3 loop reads CASSQDFPASGGVSSTDTQYF. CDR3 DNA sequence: TGTGCCAGCAGCCAAGATTTTCCGGCTAGCGGAGGGGTGTCTAGCACAGATACGCAGTATTTT.

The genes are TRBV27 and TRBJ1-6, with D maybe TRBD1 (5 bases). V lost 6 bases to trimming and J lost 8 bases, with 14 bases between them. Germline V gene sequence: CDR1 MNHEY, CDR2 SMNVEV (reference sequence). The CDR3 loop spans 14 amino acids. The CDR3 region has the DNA TGTGCCAGCAGCATATCCAGGGCAGATTCACCCCTCCACTTT. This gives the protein CASSISRADSPLHF.

The CDR3 region has the DNA TGTGCCAGCAGTGAAGGGGTGGGCATAAACAATCAGCCCCAGCATTTT. Its protein is CASSEGVGINNQPQHF. This chain uses TRBV6-1 with TRBJ1-5, with D uncertain. The CDR3 covers 16 residues. V was pared by 1 base and J by 3 bases, with 13 bases between. Germline V gene lookup returns CDR1 MNHNS and CDR2 SASEGT.

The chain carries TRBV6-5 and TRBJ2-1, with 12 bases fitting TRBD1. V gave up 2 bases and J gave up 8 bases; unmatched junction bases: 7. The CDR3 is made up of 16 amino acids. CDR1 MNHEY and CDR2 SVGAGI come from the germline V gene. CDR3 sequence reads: CASSYLSGTGGYEQFF. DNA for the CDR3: TGTGCCAGCAGTTACCTATCCGGGACAGGGGGCTATGAGCAGTTCTTC.

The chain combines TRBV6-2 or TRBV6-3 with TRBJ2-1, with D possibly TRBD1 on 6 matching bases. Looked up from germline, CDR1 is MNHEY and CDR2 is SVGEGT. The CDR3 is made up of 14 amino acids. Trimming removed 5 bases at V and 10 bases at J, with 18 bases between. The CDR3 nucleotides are TGTGCCAGCAGTCGACTGACTACCCAGGGGGAGCAGTTCTTC. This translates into CASSRLTTQGEQFF.

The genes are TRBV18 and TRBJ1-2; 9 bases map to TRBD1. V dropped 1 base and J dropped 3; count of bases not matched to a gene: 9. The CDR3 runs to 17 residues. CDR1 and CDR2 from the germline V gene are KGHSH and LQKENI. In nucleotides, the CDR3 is TGTGCCAGCTCACCACTAACACGACAGGGGGGTGACTATGGCTACACCTTC. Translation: CASSPLTRQGGDYGYTF.

The CDR3 nucleotides read TGTGCCAGCAGCCAGATGACAGGCAATCAGCCCCAGCATTTT. This translates into CASSQMTGNQPQHF. The V gene is TRBV3-1 (or the pseudogene TRBV3-2), the J gene TRBJ1-5; tentatively, D is TRBD1 (5 bases). The germline V and J ends were trimmed by 3 bases and 2 bases, with 8 bases remaining between them. CDR1 and CDR2 from the germline V gene are LGHDT and YNNKEL (reference sequence). This CDR3 region has 14 residues.

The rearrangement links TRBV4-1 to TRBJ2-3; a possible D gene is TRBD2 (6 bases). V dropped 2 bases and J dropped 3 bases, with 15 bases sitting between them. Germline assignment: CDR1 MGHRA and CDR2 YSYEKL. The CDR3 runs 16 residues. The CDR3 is CASSQRPGLQTDTQYF. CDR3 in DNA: TGCGCCAGCAGCCAAAGACCGGGACTTCAGACAGATACGCAGTATTTT.

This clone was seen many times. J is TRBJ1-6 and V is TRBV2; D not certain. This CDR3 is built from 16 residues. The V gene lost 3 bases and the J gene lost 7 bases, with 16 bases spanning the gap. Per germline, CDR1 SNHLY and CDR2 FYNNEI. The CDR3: CASSDPRSFVNSPLHF. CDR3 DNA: TGTGCCAGCAGTGACCCCAGGTCTTTCGTGAATTCACCCCTCCACTTT. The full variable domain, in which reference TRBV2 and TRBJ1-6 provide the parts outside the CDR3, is EPEVTQTPSHQVTQMGQEVILRCVPISNHLYFYWYRQILGQKVEFLVSFYNNEISEKSEIFDDQFSVERPDGSNFTLKIRSTKLEDSAMYFCASSDPRSFVNSPLHFGNGTRLTVT.

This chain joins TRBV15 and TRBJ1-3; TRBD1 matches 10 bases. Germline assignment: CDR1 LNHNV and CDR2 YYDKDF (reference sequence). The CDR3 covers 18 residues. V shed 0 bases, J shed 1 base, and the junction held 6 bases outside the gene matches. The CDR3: CATSRDVWDRGSGNTIYF. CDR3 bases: TGTGCCACCAGCAGAGACGTGTGGGACAGGGGATCTGGAAACACCATATATTTT.

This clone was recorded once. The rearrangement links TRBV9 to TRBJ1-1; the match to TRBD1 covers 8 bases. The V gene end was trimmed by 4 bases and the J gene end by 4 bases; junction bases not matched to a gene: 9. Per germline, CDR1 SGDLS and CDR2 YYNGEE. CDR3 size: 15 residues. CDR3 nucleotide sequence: TGTGCCAGCAGCCCGCAAGGACAGGGTGGCACTGAAGCTTTCTTT. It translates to CASSPQGQGGTEAFF. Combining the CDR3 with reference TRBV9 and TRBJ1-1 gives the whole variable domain DSGVTQTPKHLITATGQRVTLRCSPRSGDLSVYWYQQSLDQGLQFLIQYYNGEERAKGNILERFSAQQFPDLHSELNLSSLELGDSALYFCASSPQGQGGTEAFFGQGTRLTVV.

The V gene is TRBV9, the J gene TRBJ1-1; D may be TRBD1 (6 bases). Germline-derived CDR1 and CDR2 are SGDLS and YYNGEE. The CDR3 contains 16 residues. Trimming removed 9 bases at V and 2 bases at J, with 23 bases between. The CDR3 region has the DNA TGTGCCACCGACTTCAGGGGCGGTCTTCTCAACACTGAAGCTTTCTTT. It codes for CATDFRGGLLNTEAFF.

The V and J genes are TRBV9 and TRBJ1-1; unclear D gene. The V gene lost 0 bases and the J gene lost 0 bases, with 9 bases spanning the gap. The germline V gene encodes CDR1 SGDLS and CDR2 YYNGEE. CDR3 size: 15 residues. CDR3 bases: TGTGCCAGCAGCGTAGTTCCAATCATGAACACTGAAGCTTTCTTT. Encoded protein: CASSVVPIMNTEAFF.

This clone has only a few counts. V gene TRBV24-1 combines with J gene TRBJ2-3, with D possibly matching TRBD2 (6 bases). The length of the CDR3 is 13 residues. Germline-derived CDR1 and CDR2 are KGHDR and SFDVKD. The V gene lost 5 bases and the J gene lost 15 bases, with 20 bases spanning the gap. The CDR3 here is CATSAQGRGPRYF. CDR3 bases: TGTGCCACCAGTGCCCAAGGGCGGGGACCCCGTTATTTT.

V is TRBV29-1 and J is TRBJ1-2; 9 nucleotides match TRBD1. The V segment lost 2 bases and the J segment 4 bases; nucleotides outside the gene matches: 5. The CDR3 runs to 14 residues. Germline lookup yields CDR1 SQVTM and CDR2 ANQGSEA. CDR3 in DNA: TGCAGCGTTGAACGACAGGGGGGTGGCTATGGCTACACCTTC. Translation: CSVERQGGGYGYTF.

This CDR3 is CASSYAAQETQYF. The CDR3 DNA reads as TGTGCCAGCAGTTACGCGGCGCAAGAGACCCAGTACTTC. The rearrangement uses TRBV6-2 or TRBV6-3 and TRBJ2-5; D is ambiguous. V was pared by 2 bases and J by 2 bases, with 6 bases between. CDR3 length: 13 amino acids. Germline values: CDR1 MNHEY, CDR2 SVGEGT.